The 14 T cell receptor beta chains below were found in one sample sequenced in a study of spatial heterogeneity in lung cancer. TCRdb analysed the 5' RACE reads with MiXCR anew, one entry per CDR3 protein. The sample includes about 23,000 distinct CDR3 sequences, about 4.4% of them seen just once. Regarding time point: sample taken at primary tumor resection. This sample comprised PBMCs, obtained at surgery. The receptors here all came from a male donor with early-stage non-small cell lung cancer.

This clonotype was detected ten times or more. The V call is TRBV10-3, the J call TRBJ2-7; perhaps TRBD1 as D (5 bases). The germline CDR1 and CDR2 sequences are ENHRY and SYGVKD. The germline V and J ends were trimmed by 3 bases and 2 bases, with 11 bases remaining between them. The CDR3 sequence is 14 residues long. The CDR3 reads CAISDSTVTYEQYF. The CDR3 region has the DNA TGTGCCATCAGTGATTCGACAGTTACCTACGAGCAGTACTTC.

This clonotype showed up many times. The V and J genes are TRBV7-9 and TRBJ2-3, with D perhaps TRBD1 (5 bases). The CDR3 contains 14 residues. V lost 6 bases to trimming and J lost 4 bases, with 14 bases between them. Germline assignment: CDR1 SEHNR and CDR2 FQNEAQ (reference sequence). CDR3 loop: CASSPDRSADTQYF. CDR3 DNA: TGTGCCAGCAGTCCCGACAGATCAGCAGATACGCAGTATTTT.

This clonotype showed up many times. The chain joins TRBV6-6 to TRBJ1-5; D unresolved. V was clipped by 7 bases and J by 4 bases, with 20 bases between them. CDR1 MNHNY and CDR2 SVGAGI come from the germline V gene (reference sequence). This CDR3 has 16 amino acids. The CDR3 nucleotides are TGTGCCAGCATAACGGGTCCTGAGGGCCGTAATCAGCCCCAGCATTTT. Residues: CASITGPEGRNQPQHF.

This clonotype was picked up many times. This chain joins TRBV6-2 or TRBV6-3 and TRBJ2-7, with 9 bases matching TRBD1. CDR3 length equals 18 residues. The V and J ends lost 2 bases and 0 bases, in that order; junction bases with no gene match: 11. Germline V gene data show CDR1 as MNHEY and CDR2 as SVGEGT. The CDR3 sequence is CASSYPTLGQGPSYEQYF. The CDR3 coding sequence is TGTGCCAGCAGTTACCCCACCCTAGGACAGGGGCCCTCCTACGAGCAGTACTTC.

The table lists this clonotype with many counts. The rearrangement uses TRBV6-6 and TRBJ2-3; D tentatively fits TRBD1 or TRBD2 (5 bases each). V was shortened by 6 bases and J by 4 bases, with 23 bases between the two germline ends. Germline V gene data show CDR1 as MNHNY and CDR2 as SVGAGI (reference sequence). This CDR3 spans 17 amino acids. The CDR3 DNA reads as TGTGCCAGCAGACAACCCACCGGGACCCGTGGCCCAGATACGCAGTATTTT. Its protein is CASRQPTGTRGPDTQYF.

This clonotype has ten or more counts. The chain combines TRBV9 with TRBJ1-6, with a possible D match to TRBD1 (6 bases). The CDR3 totals 16 residues. V was pared by 3 bases and J by 4 bases, with 14 bases between. Germline CDR1 and CDR2: SGDLS and YYNGEE. Written as DNA, the CDR3 is TGTGCCAGCAGCGCCCAGGGGTCAGGTTATAATTCACCCCTCCACTTT. It encodes CASSAQGSGYNSPLHF. The full variable domain, completed using reference TRBV9 and TRBJ1-6, is DSGVTQTPKHLITATGQRVTLRCSPRSGDLSVYWYQQSLDQGLQFLIQYYNGEERAKGNILERFSAQQFPDLHSELNLSSLELGDSALYFCASSAQGSGYNSPLHFGNGTRLTVT.

In its sample, this clonotype ranks as medium-sized (0.01 to 0.1%). The chain links TRBV12-3 or TRBV12-4 to TRBJ1-2; 7 bases map to TRBD1. This CDR3 comprises 12 residues. V shed 6 bases, J shed 5 bases, and the junction held 3 bases outside the gene matches. The chain's CDR3 is CASSEGAYGYTF. In DNA, the CDR3 is TGTGCCAGCAGCGAGGGGGCTTATGGCTACACCTTC.

This clonotype was picked up many times. The CDR3, as DNA: TGTGCCAGCAGCTCCCCCGTGAAAGAGACCCAGTACTTC. Translation gives CASSSPVKETQYF. This sequence joins TRBV7-2 and TRBJ2-5; D is undetermined. Germline V gene lookup returns CDR1 SGHTA and CDR2 FQGNSA. V gave up 4 bases and J gave up 3 bases, with 9 bases separating them. The CDR3 runs 13 residues. The complete variable domain, with remaining parts taken from reference TRBV7-2 and TRBJ2-5, reads GAGVSQSPSNKVTEKGKDVELRCDPISGHTALYWYRQSLGQGLEFLIYFQGNSAPDKSGLPSDRFSAERTGGSVSTLTIQRTQQEDSAVYLCASSSPVKETQYFGPGTRLLVL.

This clonotype was seen repeatedly, ten times or more. V gene TRBV19 combines with J gene TRBJ2-6; D gene ambiguous. Germline V gene lookup returns CDR1 LNHDA and CDR2 SQIVND (reference sequence). The V end lost 4 bases, the J end lost 4 bases, and 5 bases lay between the germline ends. There are 13 residues in the CDR3. The CDR3 DNA reads TGTGCCAGTAGTACTTCCGGGGCCAACGTCCTGACTTTC. Protein: CASSTSGANVLTF.

The V and J genes are TRBV27 and TRBJ1-1; possibly TRBD1 for D (6 bases). Trimming cost V 0 bases and J 11 bases, with 13 bases left between them. There are 13 residues in the CDR3. Per germline, CDR1 MNHEY and CDR2 SMNVEV (reference sequence). DNA for the CDR3: TGTGCCAGCAGTTTATCAAGACAGGCTAGGGCTTTCTTT. Its protein product is CASSLSRQARAFF.

This clonotype was seen ten or more times. The genes are TRBV15 and TRBJ1-5; 9 bases map to TRBD1. This CDR3 is 15 amino acids long. Germline values: CDR1 LNHNV, CDR2 YYDKDF (reference sequence). After removal of 6 bases from V and 2 bases from J, the junction contained 5 bases not matched to a gene. Here the CDR3 DNA reads TGTGCCACCAGAGCGACAGGGGGGGGCAATCAGCCCCAGCATTTT. It yields the protein CATRATGGGNQPQHF.

This clonotype was detected many times. V usage is TRBV14 and J usage is TRBJ2-3; 8 nucleotides match TRBD1. Germline V gives CDR1 SGHDN, CDR2 FVKESK. The J segment lost 3 bases and the V segment lost 2 bases, leaving 4 bases of the junction unmatched. This CDR3 has 15 residues. CDR3: CASSQFTGGTDTQYF. The DNA of the CDR3 is TGTGCCAGCAGCCAATTTACAGGGGGAACAGATACGCAGTATTTT.

Many counts were recorded for this clonotype. V and J are TRBV9 and TRBJ2-2; weak D call: TRBD1 (5 bases). Germline CDR1 SGDLS, CDR2 YYNGEE. Trimming took off 0 bases at V and 7 bases at J, with 16 bases between the two ends. The CDR3 contains 16 residues. The CDR3 spells CASSVEGWSSIGELFF. The CDR3 coding sequence is TGTGCCAGCAGCGTAGAGGGGTGGAGTAGTATCGGGGAGCTGTTTTTT.

This clonotype was recorded many times. The chain combines TRBV6-2 or TRBV6-3 with TRBJ2-1; D gene unclear. Germline lookup yields CDR1 MNHEY and CDR2 SVGEGT. The CDR3 has 16 amino acids. The V end was cut by 6 bases, the J end by 2 bases, with 17 bases between. This chain's CDR3 is CASSLPGDLTYNEQFF. The CDR3 DNA is TGTGCCAGCAGCCTCCCCGGCGACTTAACCTACAATGAGCAGTTCTTC.